Shown below are 4 T cell receptor beta chains from a single sample sequenced in a study of blood T cell repertoires in COVID-19. The assay was immunoSEQ multiplex PCR, and TCRdb's table has in-frame clones only and misses some. The sample records around 310,000 clones, about 91% being singletons. Material for sequencing was peripheral blood. The receptors were gathered from a woman aged 55-69 years with acute or convalescent COVID-19.

The CDR3 region is CASSYNMVLNTEAFF. The CDR3 nucleotides read TGTGCCAGCAGTTACAACATGGTCCTGAACACTGAAGCTTTCTTT. The rearrangement links TRBV6-5 to TRBJ1-1, with unresolved D. Germline assignment: CDR1 MNHEY and CDR2 SVGAGI. V lost 2 bases, J lost 0 bases, and 10 bases lay in between. The CDR3 extends over 15 amino acids.

This sequence joins TRBV19 and TRBJ1-5; TRBD1 might be the D (6 bases). The CDR3 extends over 12 amino acids. Per germline, CDR1 LNHDA and CDR2 SQIVND (reference sequence). V lost 4 bases, J lost 6 bases, and 7 bases lay in between. The CDR3 nucleotides read TGTGCCAGTAGTACAGGGGCTCAGCCCCAGCATTTT. Translating it yields CASSTGAQPQHF. The whole variable domain, filled in from reference TRBV19 and TRBJ1-5, reads DGGITQSPKYLFRKEGQNVTLSCEQNLNHDAMYWYRQDPGQGLRLIYYSQIVNDFQKGDIAEGYSVSREKKESFPLTVTSAQKNPTAFYLCASSTGAQPQHFGDGTRLSIL.

The chain has TRBV9 and TRBJ1-3; D unclear. The CDR3 spans 15 residues. V gave up 2 bases and J gave up 3 bases, with 12 bases separating them. From germline, CDR1 is SGDLS and CDR2 YYNGEE. Here the CDR3 DNA reads TGTGCCAGCAGCGTTGAGGGAATGAGTGGAAACACCATATATTTT. Its protein product is CASSVEGMSGNTIYF.

The chain joins TRBV9 to TRBJ1-1; 8 bases are shared with TRBD1. The CDR3 consists of 16 residues. The germline V gene has CDR1 SGDLS and CDR2 YYNGEE. V trimming: 0 bases; J trimming: 5 bases; junction bases outside the gene matches: 9. CDR3 nucleotides: TGTGCCAGCAGCGTAGGGGTGGCAGGGGGCGTTACTGAAGCTTTCTTT. Translating gives CASSVGVAGGVTEAFF. The full variable domain, with the rest looked up from reference TRBV9 and TRBJ1-1, is DSGVTQTPKHLITATGQRVTLRCSPRSGDLSVYWYQQSLDQGLQFLIQYYNGEERAKGNILERFSAQQFPDLHSELNLSSLELGDSALYFCASSVGVAGGVTEAFFGQGTRLTVV.